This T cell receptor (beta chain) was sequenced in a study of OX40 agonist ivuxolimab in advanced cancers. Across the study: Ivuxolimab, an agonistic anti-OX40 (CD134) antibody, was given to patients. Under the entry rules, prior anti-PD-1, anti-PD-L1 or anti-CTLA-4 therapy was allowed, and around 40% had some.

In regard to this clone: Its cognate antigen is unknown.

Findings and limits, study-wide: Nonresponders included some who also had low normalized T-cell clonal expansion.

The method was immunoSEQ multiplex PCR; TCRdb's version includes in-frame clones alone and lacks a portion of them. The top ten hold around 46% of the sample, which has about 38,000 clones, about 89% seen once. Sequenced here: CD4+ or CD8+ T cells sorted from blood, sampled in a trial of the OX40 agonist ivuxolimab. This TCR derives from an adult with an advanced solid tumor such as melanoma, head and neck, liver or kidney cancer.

CDR3 region: CAWTRLPGTEAFF. The DNA for the CDR3 is TGTGCCTGGACCCGCCTTCCGGGGACTGAAGCTTTCTTT. The rearrangement uses TRBV30 and TRBJ1-1; D is unresolved. The germline gives CDR1 GTSNPN, CDR2 SVGIG (reference sequence). Trimming removed 4 bases at V and 5 bases at J, with 14 bases between. The CDR3 has 13 residues. The entire variable domain, with the rest obtained from reference TRBV30 and TRBJ1-1, is as follows: SQTIHQWPATLVQPVGSPLSLECTVEGTSNPNLYWYRQAAGRGLQLLFYSVGIGQISSEVPQNLSASRPQDRQFILSSKKLLLSDSGFYLCAWTRLPGTEAFFGQGTRLTVV.